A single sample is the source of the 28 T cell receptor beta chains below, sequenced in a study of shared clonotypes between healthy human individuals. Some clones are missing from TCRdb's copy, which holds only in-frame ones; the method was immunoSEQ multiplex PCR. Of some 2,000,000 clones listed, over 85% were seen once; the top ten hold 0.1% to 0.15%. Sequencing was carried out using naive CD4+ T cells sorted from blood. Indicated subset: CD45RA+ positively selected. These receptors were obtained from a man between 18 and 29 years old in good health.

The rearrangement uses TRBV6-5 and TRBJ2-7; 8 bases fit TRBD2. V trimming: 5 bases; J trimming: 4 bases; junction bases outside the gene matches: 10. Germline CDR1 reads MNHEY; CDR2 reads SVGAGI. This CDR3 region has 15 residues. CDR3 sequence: CASSPQAGGLYEQYF. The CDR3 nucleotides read TGTGCCAGCAGTCCCCAGGCGGGAGGCTTATACGAGCAGTACTTC.

DNA of the CDR3: TGTGCCAGCAGTGTGACGGTCGAGGCTCAGCCCCAGCATTTT. Amino acid sequence: CASSVTVEAQPQHF. V is TRBV2 and J is TRBJ1-5; no clear D. Trimming took 4 bases from V and 6 from J, leaving 13 bases between them. The CDR3 has 14 amino acids. In germline, CDR1 is SNHLY, CDR2 FYNNEI.

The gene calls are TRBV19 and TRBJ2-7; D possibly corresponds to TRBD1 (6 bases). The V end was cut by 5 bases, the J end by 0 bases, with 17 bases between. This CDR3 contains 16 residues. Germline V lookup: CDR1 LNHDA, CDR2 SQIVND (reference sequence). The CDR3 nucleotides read TGTGCCAGTAGTTTGGGCTCCGGGACACTCTCCTACGAGCAGTACTTC. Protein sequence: CASSLGSGTLSYEQYF. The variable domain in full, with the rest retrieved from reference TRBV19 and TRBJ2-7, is DGGITQSPKYLFRKEGQNVTLSCEQNLNHDAMYWYRQDPGQGLRLIYYSQIVNDFQKGDIAEGYSVSREKKESFPLTVTSAQKNPTAFYLCASSLGSGTLSYEQYFGPGTRLTVT.

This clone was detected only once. The DNA of the CDR3 is TGTGCCAGCAGTTCCGGGACAGGGACTGCTAATTCACCCCTCCACTTT. Amino acid sequence: CASSSGTGTANSPLHF. The V and J genes are TRBV6-5 and TRBJ1-6; 9 nucleotides agree with TRBD1. Trimming cost V 4 bases and J 6 bases; bases outside gene matches: 7. CDR1 is MNHEY and CDR2 is SVGAGI in the germline V gene. This CDR3 region has 16 residues.

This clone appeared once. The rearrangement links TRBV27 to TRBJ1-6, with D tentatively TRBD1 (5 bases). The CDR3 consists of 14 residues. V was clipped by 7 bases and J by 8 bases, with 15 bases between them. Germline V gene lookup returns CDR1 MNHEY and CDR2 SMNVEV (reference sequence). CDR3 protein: CASTTGGIDSPLHF. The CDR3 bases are TGTGCCAGCACCACGGGGGGTATTGATTCACCCCTCCACTTT.

CDR3 amino acids: CAWSVRDGEAFF. For the CDR3, the DNA is TGTGCCTGGAGTGTAAGGGACGGTGAAGCTTTCTTT. The rearrangement links TRBV30 to TRBJ1-1, with a possible D match to TRBD1 (5 bases). In germline, CDR1 is GTSNPN, CDR2 SVGIG (reference sequence). The CDR3 length is 12 residues. The V and J ends lost 0 bases and 7 bases respectively, with 9 bases between them. The full variable domain, with the rest looked up from reference TRBV30 and TRBJ1-1, is SQTIHQWPATLVQPVGSPLSLECTVEGTSNPNLYWYRQAAGRGLQLLFYSVGIGQISSEVPQNLSASRPQDRQFILSSKKLLLSDSGFYLCAWSVRDGEAFFGQGTRLTVV.

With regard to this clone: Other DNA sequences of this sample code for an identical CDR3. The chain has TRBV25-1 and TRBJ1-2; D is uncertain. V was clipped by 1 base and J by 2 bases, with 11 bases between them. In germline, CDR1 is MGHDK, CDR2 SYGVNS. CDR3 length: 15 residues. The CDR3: CASSESPGGNYGYTF. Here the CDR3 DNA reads TGTGCCAGCAGTGAATCCCCCGGTGGGAACTATGGCTACACCTTC.

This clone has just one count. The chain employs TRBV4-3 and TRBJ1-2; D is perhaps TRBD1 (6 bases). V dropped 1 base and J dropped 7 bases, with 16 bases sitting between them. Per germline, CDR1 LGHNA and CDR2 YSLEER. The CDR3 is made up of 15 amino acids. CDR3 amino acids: CASSQAEGEVGGYTF. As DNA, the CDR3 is TGCGCCAGCAGCCAAGCCGAGGGGGAAGTGGGTGGCTACACCTTC.

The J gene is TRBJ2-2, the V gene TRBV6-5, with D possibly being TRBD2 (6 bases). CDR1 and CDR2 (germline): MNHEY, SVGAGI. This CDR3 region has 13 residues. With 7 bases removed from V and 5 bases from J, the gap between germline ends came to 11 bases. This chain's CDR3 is CASIRAGTGELFF. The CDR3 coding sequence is TGTGCCAGCATTAGGGCGGGGACCGGGGAGCTGTTTTTT.

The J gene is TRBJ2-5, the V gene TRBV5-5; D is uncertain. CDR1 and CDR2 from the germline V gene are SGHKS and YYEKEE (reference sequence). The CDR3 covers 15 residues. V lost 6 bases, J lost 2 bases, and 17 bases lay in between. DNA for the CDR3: TGTGCCAGCACCCGGAGTCGGGCTACTCAAGAGACCCAGTACTTC. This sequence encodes CASTRSRATQETQYF.

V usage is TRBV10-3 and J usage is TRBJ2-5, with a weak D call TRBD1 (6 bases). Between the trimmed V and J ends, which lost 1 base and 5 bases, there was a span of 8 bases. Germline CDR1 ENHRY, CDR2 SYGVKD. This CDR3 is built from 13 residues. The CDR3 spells CAISEYRVETQYF. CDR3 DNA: TGTGCCATCAGTGAGTACAGGGTGGAGACCCAGTACTTC.

In DNA, the CDR3 is TGCGCCAGCACTCGGGGTTTAGGAGAGACCCAGTACTTC. Translated, it gives CASTRGLGETQYF. The chain uses TRBV10-1 and TRBJ2-5; perhaps TRBD2 as D (5 bases). Germline values: CDR1 WNHNN, CDR2 SYGVQD (reference sequence). This CDR3 spans 13 amino acids. Trimming cost V 7 bases and J 4 bases, with 13 bases left between them.

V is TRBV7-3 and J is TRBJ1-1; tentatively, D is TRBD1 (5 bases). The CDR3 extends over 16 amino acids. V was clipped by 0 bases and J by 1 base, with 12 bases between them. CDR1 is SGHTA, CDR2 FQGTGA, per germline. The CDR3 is CASSLTPGTSNTEAFF. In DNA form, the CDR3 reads TGTGCCAGCAGCTTAACTCCCGGGACCTCGAACACTGAAGCTTTCTTT.

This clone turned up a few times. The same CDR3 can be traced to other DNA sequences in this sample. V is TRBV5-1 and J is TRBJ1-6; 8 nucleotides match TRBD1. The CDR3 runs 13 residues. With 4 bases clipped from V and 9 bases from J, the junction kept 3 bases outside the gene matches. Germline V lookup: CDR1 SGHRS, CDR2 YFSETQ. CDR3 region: CASSLDRGSPLHF. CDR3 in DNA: TGCGCCAGCAGCCTCGACAGGGGTTCACCCCTCCACTTT.

The CDR3 spells CASSSHMAPDTQYF. Written as DNA, the CDR3 is TGTGCCAGCAGCTCGCATATGGCCCCAGATACGCAGTATTTT. The gene calls are TRBV7-6 and TRBJ2-3; no clear D gene. Trimming shortened V by 4 bases and J by 4 bases, and 12 bases separated the two germline ends. Germline CDR1 SGHVS, CDR2 FNYEAQ. The CDR3 runs 14 residues.

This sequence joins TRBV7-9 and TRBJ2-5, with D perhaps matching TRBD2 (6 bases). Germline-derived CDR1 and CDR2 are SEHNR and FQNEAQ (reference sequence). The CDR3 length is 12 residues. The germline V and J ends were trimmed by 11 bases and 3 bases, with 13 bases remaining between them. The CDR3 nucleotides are TGTGCCGGATCGGGGGTGGAAGAGACCCAGTACTTC. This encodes CAGSGVEETQYF.

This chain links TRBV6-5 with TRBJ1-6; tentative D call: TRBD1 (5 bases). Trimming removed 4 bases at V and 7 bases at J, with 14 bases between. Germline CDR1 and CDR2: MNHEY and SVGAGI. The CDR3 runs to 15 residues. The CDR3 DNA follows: TGTGCCAGCAGTTTCGGGACGGACCGAAATTCACCCCTCCACTTT. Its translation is CASSFGTDRNSPLHF.

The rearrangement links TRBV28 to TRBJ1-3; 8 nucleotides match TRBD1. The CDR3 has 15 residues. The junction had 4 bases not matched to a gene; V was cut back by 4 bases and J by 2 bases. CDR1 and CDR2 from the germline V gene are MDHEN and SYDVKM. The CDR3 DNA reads TGTGCCAGCAGTTCCCCGGGACAGGCTGGAAACACCATATATTTT. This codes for CASSSPGQAGNTIYF.

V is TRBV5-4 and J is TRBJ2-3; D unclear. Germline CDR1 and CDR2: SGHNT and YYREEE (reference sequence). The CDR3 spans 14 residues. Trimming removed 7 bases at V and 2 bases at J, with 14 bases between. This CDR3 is CASGPQILTDTQYF. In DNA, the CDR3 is TGTGCCAGCGGCCCGCAGATACTCACAGATACGCAGTATTTT. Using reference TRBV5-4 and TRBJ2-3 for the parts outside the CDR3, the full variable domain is ETGVTQSPTHLIKTRGQQVTLRCSSQSGHNTVSWYQQALGQGPQFIFQYYREEENGRGNFPPRFSGLQFPNYSSELNVNALELDDSALYLCASGPQILTDTQYFGPGTRLTVL.

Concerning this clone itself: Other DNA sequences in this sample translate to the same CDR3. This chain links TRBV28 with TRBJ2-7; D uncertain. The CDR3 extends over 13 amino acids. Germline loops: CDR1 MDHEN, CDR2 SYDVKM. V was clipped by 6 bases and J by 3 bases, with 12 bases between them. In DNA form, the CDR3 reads TGTGCCAGCAGCTTTCCCGGCTTCTACGAGCAGTACTTC. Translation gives CASSFPGFYEQYF.

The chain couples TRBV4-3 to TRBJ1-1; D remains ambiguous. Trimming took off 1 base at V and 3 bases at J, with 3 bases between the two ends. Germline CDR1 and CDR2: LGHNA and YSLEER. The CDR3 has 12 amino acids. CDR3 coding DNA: TGCGCCAGCAGCCAAGGATACACTGAAGCTTTCTTT. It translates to CASSQGYTEAFF.

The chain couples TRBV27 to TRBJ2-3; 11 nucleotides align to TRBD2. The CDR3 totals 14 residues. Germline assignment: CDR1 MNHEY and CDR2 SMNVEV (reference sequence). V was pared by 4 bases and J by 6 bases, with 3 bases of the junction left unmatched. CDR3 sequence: CASSSLAGADTQYF. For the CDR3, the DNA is TGTGCCAGCAGTTCACTAGCGGGAGCGGATACGCAGTATTTT.

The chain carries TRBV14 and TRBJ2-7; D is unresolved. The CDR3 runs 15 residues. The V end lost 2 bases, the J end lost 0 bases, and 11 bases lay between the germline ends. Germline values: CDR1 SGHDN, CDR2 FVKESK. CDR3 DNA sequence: TGTGCCAGCAGCCAATTCCTGGGCAGCTCCTACGAGCAGTACTTC. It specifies CASSQFLGSSYEQYF.

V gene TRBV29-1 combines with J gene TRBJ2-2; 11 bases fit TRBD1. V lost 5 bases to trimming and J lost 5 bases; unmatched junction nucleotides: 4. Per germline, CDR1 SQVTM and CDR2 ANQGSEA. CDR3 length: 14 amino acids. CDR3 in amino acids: CSVLGQGGTGELFF. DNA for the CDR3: TGCAGCGTTCTGGGACAGGGGGGGACCGGGGAGCTGTTTTTT.

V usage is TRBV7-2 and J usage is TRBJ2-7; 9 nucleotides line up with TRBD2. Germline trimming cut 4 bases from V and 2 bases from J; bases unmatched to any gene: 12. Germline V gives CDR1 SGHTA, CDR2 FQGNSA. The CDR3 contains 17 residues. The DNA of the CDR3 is TGTGCCAGCAGCTCCGATACATGGCGCGGGAGGGCCTACGAGCAGTACTTC. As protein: CASSSDTWRGRAYEQYF.

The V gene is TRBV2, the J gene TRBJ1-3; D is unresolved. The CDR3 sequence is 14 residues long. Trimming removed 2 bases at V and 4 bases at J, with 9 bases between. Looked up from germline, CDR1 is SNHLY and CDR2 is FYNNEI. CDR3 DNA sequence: TGTGCCAGCAGTGAATTAGGGTTAGGAAACACCATATATTTT. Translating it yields CASSELGLGNTIYF.

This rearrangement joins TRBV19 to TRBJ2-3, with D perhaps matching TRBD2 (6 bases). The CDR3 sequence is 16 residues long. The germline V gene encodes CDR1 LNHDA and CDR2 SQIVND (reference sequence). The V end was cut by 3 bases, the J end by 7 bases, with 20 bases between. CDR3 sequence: CASSIPSAGYTNTQYF. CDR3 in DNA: TGTGCCAGTAGTATTCCGTCGGCGGGATATACGAATACGCAGTATTTT. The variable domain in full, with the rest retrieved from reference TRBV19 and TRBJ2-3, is DGGITQSPKYLFRKEGQNVTLSCEQNLNHDAMYWYRQDPGQGLRLIYYSQIVNDFQKGDIAEGYSVSREKKESFPLTVTSAQKNPTAFYLCASSIPSAGYTNTQYFGPGTRLTVL.

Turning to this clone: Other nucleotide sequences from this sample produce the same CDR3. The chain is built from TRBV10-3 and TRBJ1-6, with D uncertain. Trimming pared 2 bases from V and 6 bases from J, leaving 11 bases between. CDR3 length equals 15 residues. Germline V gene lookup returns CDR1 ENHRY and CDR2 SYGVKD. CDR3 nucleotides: TGTGCCATCAGTGAGCTCGGGTCGGGTAATTCACCCCTCCACTTT. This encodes CAISELGSGNSPLHF.